The source of this T cell receptor (beta chain) is a study of technical replicates of blood from a handful of donors. V gave up 2 bases and J gave up 5 bases, with 11 bases separating them. Germline V gene lookup returns CDR1 SGDLS and CDR2 YYNGEE. This CDR3 contains 13 residues. TCRdb's table, derived via immunoSEQ multiplex PCR, lists solely in-frame clones and lacks some. Altogether over 70,000 clones are present, roughly 92% being singletons, with the ten largest covering 0.4% to 0.45%. The sequencing sample was made of T cells isolated from PBMCs. The chain combines TRBV9 with TRBJ2-7, with a possible D match to TRBD1 (6 bases). The sequence derives from a human donor in good health. The CDR3 sequence: CASSVTGFDEQYF. Here the CDR3 DNA reads TGTGCCAGCAGCGTTACAGGGTTCGACGAGCAGTACTTC.